These 29 T cell receptor beta chains were all obtained from the same sample, sequenced in a study of Graves' ophthalmopathy and Graves' hyperthyroidism. Amplified TCR beta CDR3 regions were obtained using RNA transcripts as template. HTBI primers primed a first-round RT-PCR, and a second-round multiplex PCR followed. Each CDR3 protein gets one entry after TCRdb re-called the multiplex PCR reads with MiXCR. The profile covers under 400,000 distinct CDR3 sequences, with roughly 17% appearing a single time and about 12% taken by the ten largest. Sequencing was done on a sample of peripheral blood. The receptors shown here come from an adult man with Graves' ophthalmopathy.

This clonotype was recorded at least ten times. This rearrangement joins TRBV6-1 to TRBJ2-2, with D possibly matching TRBD1 (6 bases). CDR1 is MNHNS, CDR2 SASEGT, per germline. This CDR3 is built from 15 residues. Deletions cut 5 bases from V and 2 bases from J, with 12 bases between. CDR3 sequence (DNA): TGTGCCAGCAGTAATGACAGGTCCAACACCGGGGAGCTGTTTTTT. Translated, it gives CASSNDRSNTGELFF.

The rearrangement joins TRBV7-2 to TRBJ1-1, with TRBD1 matching over 8 bases. Germline V lookup: CDR1 SGHTA, CDR2 FQGNSA. This CDR3 region has 13 residues. With 3 bases clipped from V and 12 bases from J, the junction kept 9 bases outside the gene matches. DNA for the CDR3: TGTGCCAGCAGCTTTCGGCAGGGGGCTCACTCTTTCTTT. This gives the protein CASSFRQGAHSFF.

This clonotype has at least ten counts. The rearrangement uses TRBV20-1 and TRBJ2-2, with D unresolved. Germline V gene sequence: CDR1 DFQATT, CDR2 SNEGSKA (reference sequence). The CDR3 is made up of 12 amino acids. Trimming removed 5 bases from V and 7 bases from J, with 11 bases in between. The CDR3 region has the DNA TGCAGTGCTTTTAGGAGTATCGGGGAGCTGTTTTTT. Amino acids: CSAFRSIGELFF.

This clonotype was recorded at least ten times. This sequence joins TRBV15 and TRBJ2-5, with a weak D call TRBD2 (6 bases). CDR3 length: 13 amino acids. The V gene lost 11 bases and the J gene lost 4 bases, with 17 bases spanning the gap. The germline V gene encodes CDR1 LNHNV and CDR2 YYDKDF (reference sequence). CDR3 bases: TGTGCCGCCCGCCCGGGGGACCGAGAGACCCAGTACTTC. Translated: CAARPGDRETQYF.

This clonotype was detected many times. The chain employs TRBV6-4 and TRBJ2-7; possibly TRBD1 or TRBD2 for D (5 bases each). The CDR3 is 20 residues long. Per germline, CDR1 MRHNA and CDR2 SNTAGT. The germline V and J ends were trimmed by 0 bases and 0 bases, with 24 bases remaining between them. The CDR3 loop is CASSDSDSGTPNGDSYEQYF. Written as DNA, the CDR3 is TGTGCCAGCAGTGACTCCGATTCCGGGACCCCAAACGGGGACTCCTACGAGCAGTACTTC.

This clonotype has a count of ten or more. The chain has TRBV19 and TRBJ2-4; 9 positions agree with TRBD2. The germline CDR1 and CDR2 sequences are LNHDA and SQIVND (reference sequence). The CDR3 covers 13 residues. Trimming took 3 bases from V and 7 from J; bases not matched to a gene: 1. Written as DNA, the CDR3 is TGTGCCAGTAGTATCAGCGGGGGGAACATTCAGTACTTC. Protein: CASSISGGNIQYF. Complete variable domain (other parts from reference TRBV19 and TRBJ2-4): DGGITQSPKYLFRKEGQNVTLSCEQNLNHDAMYWYRQDPGQGLRLIYYSQIVNDFQKGDIAEGYSVSREKKESFPLTVTSAQKNPTAFYLCASSISGGNIQYFGAGTRLSVL.

Details on this clonotype: A much more abundant neighbour one base away suggests this may be a read error. The final CDR3 position lacks the conserved phenylalanine or tryptophan, pointing to a likely read error. This chain connects TRBV5-1 to TRBJ2-7, with 7 nucleotides matching TRBD2. This CDR3 spans 15 amino acids. The V gene end was trimmed by 4 bases and the J gene end by 2 bases; junction bases not matched to a gene: 9. Germline-derived CDR1 and CDR2 are SGHRS and YFSETQ. The CDR3 DNA follows: TGCGCCAGCAGCGTAGCTAGCGGAACGGCCTACGAGCAGTACCTC. Its protein product is CASSVASGTAYEQYL.

This clonotype appeared many times. The genes are TRBV24-1 and TRBJ2-2, with D hard to call. V was cut by 8 bases and J by 0 bases, with 12 bases left in between. The CDR3 spans 15 residues. CDR1 and CDR2 (germline): KGHDR, SFDVKD. Here the CDR3 DNA reads TGTGCCACCATGGGTTTGGGCACGAACACCGGGGAGCTGTTTTTT. Its translation: CATMGLGTNTGELFF.

This clonotype was seen many times. The chain recombines TRBV6-2 or TRBV6-3 with TRBJ1-5; D may be TRBD1 (5 bases). Deletions cut 6 bases from V and 3 bases from J, with 12 bases between. CDR3 length: 14 residues. The germline V gene encodes CDR1 MNHEY and CDR2 SVGEGT. The DNA of the CDR3 is TGTGCCAGCAGCATAGACAGACTCAATCAGCCCCAGCATTTT. This sequence encodes CASSIDRLNQPQHF.

This clonotype was seen at least ten times. The rearrangement links TRBV25-1 to TRBJ1-2, with TRBD1 matching over 8 bases. J was trimmed by 3 bases and V by 3 bases; bases with no gene match: 6. The germline CDR1 and CDR2 sequences are MGHDK and SYGVNS. There are 15 residues in the CDR3. The CDR3 here is CASSDPGQAHYGYTF. In nucleotides, the CDR3 is TGTGCCAGCAGTGACCCGGGACAGGCACACTATGGCTACACCTTC.

This clonotype showed up many times. A read error may explain this, as a much larger clone is one base away. V is TRBV6-5 and J is TRBJ1-3, with a possible D match to TRBD1 (5 bases). Germline CDR1 MNHEY, CDR2 SVGAGI. The V end was cut by 5 bases, the J end by 4 bases, with 18 bases between. The CDR3 runs 16 residues. The CDR3 region is CASSTRRGSLGNTIYF. Here the CDR3 DNA reads TGTGCCAGCAGTACCCGCCGGGGCTCGCTCGGAAACACCATATATTTT.

This clonotype was recorded a few times. The chain joins TRBV28 to TRBJ2-6, with 9 positions matching TRBD1. The CDR3 contains 18 residues. CDR1 is MDHEN and CDR2 is SYDVKM in the germline V gene. The V gene end was trimmed by 3 bases and the J gene end by 1 base; junction bases not matched to a gene: 7. CDR3 nucleotides: TGTGCCAGCAGTTTCCCGGGACAGGGAGCGTCTGGGGCCAACGTCCTGACTTTC. Residues: CASSFPGQGASGANVLTF.

This clonotype occurred many times. The chain couples TRBV4-2 to TRBJ2-7, with 12 bases fitting TRBD2. The CDR3 has 18 amino acids. The junction had 7 bases not matched to a gene; V was cut back by 1 base and J by 0 bases. Germline V gene sequence: CDR1 LGHNA, CDR2 YNFKEQ. This CDR3 reads CASSQGVWTSGNSYEQYF. The CDR3 DNA reads TGTGCCAGCAGCCAAGGGGTGTGGACTAGCGGGAACTCCTACGAGCAGTACTTC.

This clonotype was recorded at least ten times. The chain links TRBV6-5 to TRBJ1-1; D may be TRBD1 (6 bases). Germline V gives CDR1 MNHEY, CDR2 SVGAGI. This CDR3 spans 13 amino acids. Trimming cost V 3 bases and J 5 bases, with 10 bases left between them. CDR3 in DNA: TGTGCCAGCAGTTATGGGGGGGCTACTGAAGCTTTCTTT. This codes for CASSYGGATEAFF.

The table lists this clonotype with many counts. The chain combines TRBV6-1 with TRBJ2-7; D is perhaps TRBD1 (6 bases). Between the trimmed V and J ends, which lost 4 bases and 9 bases, there was a span of 22 bases. There are 15 residues in the CDR3. Germline assignment: CDR1 MNHNS and CDR2 SASEGT. The CDR3 protein is CASSARGQIPFGQYF. Here the CDR3 DNA reads TGTGCCAGCAGTGCCCGTGGACAGATTCCCTTCGGGCAGTACTTC.

This clonotype turned up a few times. V usage is TRBV18 and J usage is TRBJ2-4; tentatively, D is TRBD1 (5 bases). The CDR3 spans 13 residues. Trimming removed 1 base at V and 8 bases at J, with 9 bases between. Looked up from germline, CDR1 is KGHSH and CDR2 is LQKENI. The DNA of the CDR3 is TGTGCCAGCTCACCACAGGGGCGAGACATTCAGTACTTC. It yields the protein CASSPQGRDIQYF. Looking up the rest from reference TRBV18 and TRBJ2-4 gives the full variable domain: NAGVMQNPRHLVRRRGQEARLRCSPMKGHSHVYWYRQLPEEGLKFMVYLQKENIIDESGMPKERFSAEFPKEGPSILRIQQVVRGDSAAYFCASSPQGRDIQYFGAGTRLSVL.

This clonotype was seen at least ten times. This rearrangement joins TRBV12-3 or TRBV12-4 to TRBJ2-2; no clear D gene. The CDR3 spans 13 residues. Trimming shortened V by 6 bases and J by 5 bases, and 10 bases separated the two germline ends. The CDR3 protein is CASRLDLTGELFF. CDR3 nucleotides: TGTGCCAGCAGGTTGGATTTAACCGGGGAGCTGTTTTTT.

In this sample, this clonotype turned up many times. This chain connects TRBV30 to TRBJ2-7; possible D gene TRBD2, 5 bases. Germline loops: CDR1 GTSNPN, CDR2 SVGIG (reference sequence). V was pared by 7 bases and J by 6 bases, with 22 bases between. The CDR3 extends over 14 amino acids. The CDR3 reads CAFRAPGRKGEQYF. The CDR3 nucleotides read TGTGCCTTCCGGGCGCCGGGAAGGAAAGGCGAGCAGTACTTC.

This clonotype was picked up many times. The gene calls are TRBV6-1 and TRBJ2-7, with TRBD1 identical over 7 bases. V shed 4 bases and J 4 bases; nucleotides not matched to a gene: 16. Germline lookup yields CDR1 MNHNS and CDR2 SASEGT. The CDR3 length is 17 residues. CDR3 coding DNA: TGTGCCAGCAGTGGAGGGGGCGCGGAACCGATCGGATACGAGCAGTACTTC. Translated: CASSGGGAEPIGYEQYF.

In its sample, this clonotype was seen many times. This chain connects TRBV10-3 to TRBJ2-7, with D perhaps TRBD1 (6 bases). Per the germline V gene, CDR1 is ENHRY and CDR2 is SYGVKD. There are 14 residues in the CDR3. V was pared by 5 bases and J by 2 bases, with 13 bases between. CDR3 nucleotides: TGTGCCATCAGTCCGGACAGAGGGGCCTACGAGCAGTACTTC. It specifies CAISPDRGAYEQYF.

This clonotype was observed many times. The V gene is TRBV28, the J gene TRBJ2-2, with a tentative D call TRBD2 (5 bases). V was trimmed by 7 bases and J by 1 base, leaving 7 bases between them. Germline V gene sequence: CDR1 MDHEN, CDR2 SYDVKM. The CDR3 runs to 13 residues. The chain's CDR3 is CASTGRNTGELFF. CDR3 DNA sequence: TGTGCCAGCACGGGAAGGAACACCGGGGAGCTGTTTTTT. The whole variable domain, filled in from reference TRBV28 and TRBJ2-2, reads DVKVTQSSRYLVKRTGEKVFLECVQDMDHENMFWYRQDPGLGLRLIYFSYDVKMKEKGDIPEGYSVSREKKERFSLILESASTNQTSMYLCASTGRNTGELFFGEGSRLTVL.

This clonotype was seen ten or more times. The V call is TRBV28, the J call TRBJ2-7; D remains unclear. V lost 3 bases, J lost 6 bases, and 15 bases lay in between. CDR1 is MDHEN, CDR2 SYDVKM, per germline. The CDR3 loop spans 14 amino acids. CDR3 sequence reads: CASSFIVLGSEQYF. The CDR3, as DNA: TGTGCCAGCAGTTTTATTGTTTTAGGTTCCGAGCAGTACTTC.

Ten or more counts support this clonotype. V gene TRBV6-5 combines with J gene TRBJ1-2; maybe TRBD1 (6 bases). The CDR3 loop spans 15 amino acids. The germline V gene has CDR1 MNHEY and CDR2 SVGAGI. Trimming shortened V by 6 bases and J by 6 bases, and 20 bases separated the two germline ends. The CDR3 DNA follows: TGTGCCAGCAGCTTACAGGGCAGGGACTGGGATGGCTACACCTTC. It is translated as CASSLQGRDWDGYTF.

Points on this clonotype: Here the CDR3 omits its conserved ending phenylalanine or tryptophan, so a read error is the likely source. The chain combines TRBV6-5 with TRBJ1-2; D unclear. The CDR3 is 13 amino acids. The V end lost 3 bases, the J end lost 11 bases, and 16 bases lay between the germline ends. Germline CDR1 MNHEY, CDR2 SVGAGI. The CDR3, as DNA: TGTGCCAGCAGTTATAGGTCAGCTAGCGGTTACACCTCC. Amino acids: CASSYRSASGYTS.

This CDR3 is CASSWTSGRTGELFF. In DNA form, the CDR3 reads TGTGCCAGCAGCTGGACTAGCGGGAGGACCGGGGAGCTGTTTTTT. The V and J genes are TRBV6-1 and TRBJ2-2, with 14 bases matching TRBD2. The germline gives CDR1 MNHNS, CDR2 SASEGT. The CDR3 has 15 amino acids. V was pared by 6 bases and J by 5 bases, with 2 bases of the junction left unmatched.

The table lists this clonotype with many counts. V is TRBV20-1 and J is TRBJ2-7; no clear D. CDR1 and CDR2 from the germline V gene are DFQATT and SNEGSKA (reference sequence). V lost 4 bases, J lost 5 bases, and 21 bases lay in between. The CDR3 runs 15 residues. This CDR3 is CSATSVSASSDEQYF. CDR3 DNA sequence: TGCAGTGCTACCTCCGTGTCTGCCTCATCCGACGAGCAGTACTTC.

This clonotype occurred many times. The chain uses TRBV4-1 and TRBJ2-5; 8 bases are a match to TRBD1. CDR3 length equals 15 residues. The germline V gene encodes CDR1 MGHRA and CDR2 YSYEKL. V lost 4 bases and J lost 2; bases outside the gene matches: 6. CDR3 sequence: CASSRRQGPQETQYF. The CDR3 coding sequence is TGCGCCAGCAGCCGGAGACAGGGGCCTCAAGAGACCCAGTACTTC.

This clonotype occurred many times. This chain connects TRBV5-1 to TRBJ1-5, with D possibly matching TRBD1 (5 bases). Trimming pared 4 bases from V and 6 bases from J, leaving 17 bases between. This CDR3 comprises 15 residues. Germline assignment: CDR1 SGHRS and CDR2 YFSETQ. This chain's CDR3 is CASSRDGVIGQPQHF. The CDR3 nucleotides are TGCGCCAGCAGCCGGGACGGCGTTATCGGTCAGCCCCAGCATTTT.

This clonotype has only a few counts. J is TRBJ2-3 and V is TRBV5-1; 14 nucleotides align to TRBD2. V gave up 4 bases and J gave up 5 bases; unmatched junction bases: 6. CDR1 SGHRS and CDR2 YFSETQ come from the germline V gene. The CDR3 sequence is 16 residues long. The CDR3 DNA is TGCGCCAGCAGCCCGGGACTAGCGGGAGTTGTAGATACGCAGTATTTT. It codes for CASSPGLAGVVDTQYF.